This T cell receptor beta chain was found in a study of cytomegalovirus exposure and HLA in healthy donors. Germline CDR1 is SGHDN and CDR2 is FVKESK. Trimming took off 1 base at V and 0 bases at J, with 13 bases between the two ends. The CDR3 is made up of 16 amino acids. Broader study findings: Later analysis showed most CMV-associated TCR beta chains appearing HLA-restricted.

Both 60 Vbeta primers and 13 Jbeta primers went into the PCR. Profiling relied on immunoSEQ multiplex PCR, and the TCRdb table lists in-frame clones only, not all of them. The sample includes under 200,000 clones, around 85% of them seen just once. On this clone: Its specificity is unknown.

This clonotype was sampled from a woman in her 30s in good health and CMV-seronegative. The J gene is TRBJ2-7, the V gene TRBV14, with D possibly being TRBD1 (6 bases). Sequenced: PBMCs. CDR3 region: CASSQVGQGRSYEQYF. Here the CDR3 DNA reads TGTGCCAGCAGCCAAGTTGGGCAGGGGCGCTCCTACGAGCAGTACTTC.